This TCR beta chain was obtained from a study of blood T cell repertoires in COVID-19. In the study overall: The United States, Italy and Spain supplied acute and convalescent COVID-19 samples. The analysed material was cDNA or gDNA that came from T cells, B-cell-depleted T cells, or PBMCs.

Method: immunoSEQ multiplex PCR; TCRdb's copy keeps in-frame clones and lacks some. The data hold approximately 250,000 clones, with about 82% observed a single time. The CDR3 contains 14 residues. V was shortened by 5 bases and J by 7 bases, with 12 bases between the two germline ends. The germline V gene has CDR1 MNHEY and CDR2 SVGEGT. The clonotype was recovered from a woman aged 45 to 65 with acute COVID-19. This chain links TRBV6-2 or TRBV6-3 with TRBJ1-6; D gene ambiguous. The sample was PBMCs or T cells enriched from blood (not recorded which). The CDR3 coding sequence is TGTGCCAGCAGTCGTTCCGGTGAGAATTCACCCCTCCACTTT. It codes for CASSRSGENSPLHF.